The rows below give T cell receptor beta chains drawn from one sample of a study of T cell responses to AZD1222 COVID-19 vaccine. TCRdb keeps only in-frame clones here, not all; method: immunoSEQ multiplex PCR. In the table there are over 150,000 clones, 80% to 90% of which are singletons. The sample here was peripheral blood, taken on day 0 of AZD1222 vaccination. These receptors were collected from an adult in good health. Both conserved end residues are part of each CDR3. Each record gives: clone size, J gene, D gene, V gene, CDR3 protein, CDR3 DNA. D genes are given only for firm matches. The size of a clone is reported for some rows only, either as once, few or many, or as a class for expanded clones.

NA | TRBJ2-2 | NA | TRBV4-1 | CASSHWAGELFF | TGCGCCAGCAGCCACTGGGCCGGGGAGCTGTTTTTT
once | TRBJ1-2 | NA | TRBV7-9 | CASSSILPGGYTF | TGTGCCAGCAGCTCTATCCTGCCGGGCGGCTACACCTTC
once | TRBJ2-7 | NA | TRBV6-5 | CASSYDPGNSYEQYF | TGTGCCAGCAGTTACGATCCGGGTAACTCCTACGAGCAGTACTTC
NA | TRBJ2-6 | TRBD1 | TRBV7-3 | CASSLSQGAGANVLTF | TGTGCCAGCAGCTTATCCCAGGGGGCTGGGGCCAACGTCCTGACTTTC
NA | TRBJ1-5 | NA | TRBV9 | CASSVGYNQPQHF | TGTGCCAGCAGCGTAGGGTACAATCAGCCCCAGCATTTT
NA | TRBJ1-6 | NA | TRBV9 | CASSVGDEDWGTLHF | TGTGCCAGCAGCGTAGGGGACGAAGACTGGGGCACCCTCCACTTT
NA | TRBJ1-5 | NA | TRBV27 | CASSLRINQPQHF | TGTGCCAGCAGTCTTCGGATCAATCAGCCCCAGCATTTT
NA | TRBJ2-7 | NA | TRBV7-5 | CARSQGVVADSMYEQYF | TGTGCCAGAAGCCAGGGGGTGGTAGCGGACTCAATGTACGAGCAGTACTTC
NA | TRBJ1-1 | NA | TRBV30 | CAWTPEAEAFF | TGTGCCTGGACCCCTGAGGCTGAAGCTTTCTTT
NA | TRBJ2-7 | NA | TRBV3-1/TRBV3-2 | CASSQGSYEQYF | TGTGCCAGCAGCCAAGGCTCCTACGAGCAGTACTTC
NA | TRBJ1-3 | TRBD1 | TRBV30 | CAWSRTGPPGGNTIYF | TGTGCCTGGAGTAGGACAGGACCCCCGGGGGGAAACACCATATATTTT
NA | TRBJ2-4 | TRBD1 | TRBV27 | CASSVAGGRVKNIQYF | TGTGCCAGCAGTGTGGCAGGGGGACGGGTCAAAAACATTCAGTACTTC
NA | TRBJ1-5 | NA | TRBV28 | CATLAAPRSNQPQHF | TGTGCCACCCTGGCAGCCCCGCGGAGCAATCAGCCCCAGCATTTT
NA | TRBJ1-2 | NA | TRBV18 | CASSPQVTAMGGYTF | TGTGCCAGCTCACCACAGGTGACGGCCATGGGTGGCTACACCTTC
NA | TRBJ2-3 | TRBD1 | TRBV6-2/TRBV6-3 | CASSPWTGGSTDTQYF | TGTGCCAGCAGTCCCTGGACAGGGGGAAGCACAGATACGCAGTATTTT
NA | TRBJ2-2 | NA | TRBV5-1 | CASSLEGNTGELFF | TGCGCCAGCAGCCTGGAGGGTAACACCGGGGAGCTGTTTTTT
NA | TRBJ1-5 | NA | TRBV7-2 | CASSLGAGGNNQPQHF | TGTGCCAGCAGCTTAGGGGCAGGAGGAAACAATCAGCCCCAGCATTTT
few | TRBJ2-1 | NA | TRBV3-1/TRBV3-2 | CASSQVGHKEFF | TGTGCCAGCAGCCAAGTAGGGCATAAGGAGTTCTTC
NA | TRBJ2-5 | NA | TRBV28 | CASHSGQETQYF | TGTGCCAGCCACTCAGGGCAAGAGACCCAGTACTTC
NA | TRBJ2-2 | NA | TRBV11-1 | CASSVPGGLGTGELFF | TGTGCCAGCAGCGTCCCGGGCGGCCTGGGGACCGGGGAGCTGTTTTTT
NA | TRBJ2-3 | TRBD1 | TRBV2 | CASSPFTRDRATDTQYF | TGTGCCAGCAGCCCTTTTACGCGGGACAGGGCAACAGATACGCAGTATTTT
few | TRBJ2-7 | NA | TRBV6-1 | CASSETGIAVEQYF | TGTGCCAGCAGTGAGACAGGCATCGCAGTCGAGCAGTACTTC